Listed below are T cell receptor beta chains from one sample, sequenced in a study of blood T cell repertoires in COVID-19. The table came from immunoSEQ multiplex PCR; TCRdb's copy has only in-frame clones and leaves some out. The sample lists over 250,000 clones; around 82% were seen once. What was sequenced was peripheral blood. The origin of the receptors is a woman aged 45 to 65 who had recovered from COVID-19. The CDR3 runs from the conserved cysteine through the conserved F or W.

V gene,J gene,CDR3 protein
TRBV7-9,TRBJ1-4,CASSLGVSGEKLFF
TRBV21-1,TRBJ1-4,CASSLRTVTATNEKLFF
TRBV3-1/TRBV3-2,TRBJ1-1,CASSQPYRDRAF
TRBV6-1,TRBJ2-7,CASRERGNTYEQYF
TRBV3-1/TRBV3-2,TRBJ2-7,CASSQDPGRNYEQYF
TRBV27,TRBJ2-7,CASSLRVEKLGEQYF
TRBV7-2,TRBJ2-5,CASSSRGQQETQYF
TRBV4-1,TRBJ2-3,CASSQEPPRQASGGVADTQYF
TRBV9,TRBJ2-3,CASSVGVGDSGIDTQYF
TRBV24-1,TRBJ1-5,CATSDGVVNQPQHF
TRBV9,TRBJ1-4,CASSAGSLNEKLFF
TRBV18,TRBJ2-1,CASSPSGTGGNEQFF
TRBV5-1,TRBJ2-5,CASSFGSNTGETQYF
TRBV4-3,TRBJ2-1,CASSQDLRGAYNEQFF
TRBV4-3,TRBJ1-5,CASSLGTGRNQPQHF
TRBV18,TRBJ2-1,CASSPPGRIAGDLNEQFF
TRBV3-1/TRBV3-2,TRBJ1-1,CASSQVLRGEAFF
TRBV10-3,TRBJ2-3,CAISDPGTSGRVDTQYF
TRBV7-3,TRBJ1-1,CASSYLMNTEAFF
TRBV27,TRBJ2-1,CASSSFGSRGFF
TRBV27,TRBJ1-1,CASSLYPGQAMNTEAFF
TRBV7-8,TRBJ2-5,CASSFRLARETQYF
TRBV5-1,TRBJ2-2,CASSWGTSGSTGELFF
TRBV5-1,TRBJ1-6,CASSLFGQGIRPLHF
TRBV7-2,TRBJ1-5,CASSLAGGNQPQHF